This paragraph covers one T cell receptor (beta chain) sequence. The clone's antigen remains unknown. Base qualities were left out, and no much larger clone turns up one base away. This sample stems from a study of radiotherapy plus CTLA-4 blockade in lung cancer (dated by TCRdb to 2017 to 2018). Regarding the complete study: Among enrolled patients, about 17% had an objective response and roughly 30% reached disease control. Broader findings and caveats from the paper: After treatment with radiotherapy and ipilimumab, TCR clones that originated in tumors expanded in peripheral blood. Early dynamic changes in blood T cell clones, together with increased serum interferon-beta after radiation, were reported as the strongest predictors of response.

Relative to germline, V is missing 4 bases and J is missing 5 bases, with 7 bases of the junction outside any gene match. The germline V gene sets CDR1 to SGHRS and CDR2 to YFSETQ. Spanning cysteine to phenylalanine, the CDR3 consists of 14 amino acids. Only CDR3 DNA is held: 42 bases, read in frame from base 1. Library construction relied on the immunoSEQ multiplex PCR assay. In its TCRdb copy, this immuneACCESS table keeps in-frame sequences only and misses some clones. Where compared with another copy, unresolved V genes explain less than half of these, and the others have no known cause. The sample table contains about 30,000 clones; only one count was recorded for 79% of them. Over 15% of the sample comes from the top ten. The study tested focal radiation therapy combined with CTLA-4 blockade (ipilimumab) in patients with chemo-refractory metastatic non-small-cell lung cancer.

The sample here was peripheral blood, taken from a patient treated with radiotherapy plus ipilimumab. This clonotype originated in a human donor with non-small cell lung cancer that progressed on radiotherapy plus ipilimumab. The V gene is TRBV5-1 and the J gene is TRBJ1-1; TRBD1 lines up with 8 middle nucleotides. The CDR3 region: CASSHDRGLTEAFF. The bases are TGCGCCAGCAGCCATGACAGGGGTTTGACTGAAGCTTTCTTT.